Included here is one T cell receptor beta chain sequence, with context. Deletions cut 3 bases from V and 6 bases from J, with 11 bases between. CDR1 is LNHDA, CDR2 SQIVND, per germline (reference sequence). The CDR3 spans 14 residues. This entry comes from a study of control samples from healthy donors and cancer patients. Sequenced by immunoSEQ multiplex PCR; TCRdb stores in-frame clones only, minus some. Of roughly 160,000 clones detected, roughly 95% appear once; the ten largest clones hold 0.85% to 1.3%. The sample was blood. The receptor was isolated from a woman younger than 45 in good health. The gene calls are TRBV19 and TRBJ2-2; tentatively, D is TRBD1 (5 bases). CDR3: CASSIQGESGELFF. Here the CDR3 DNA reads TGTGCCAGTAGTATCCAAGGGGAATCCGGGGAGCTGTTTTTT.